What follows are 18 T cell receptor beta chains derived from one specimen sequenced in a study of shared clonotypes between healthy human individuals. The repertoire was sequenced with immunoSEQ multiplex PCR; TCRdb's copy has only in-frame clones and lacks some. Of 550,000 to 650,000 clones in the sample, roughly 95% were seen once. Naive CD8 cells were CD45RO-negative, positively selected for CCR7, excluding terminally differentiated effector memory CD45RA+ cells. Sequencing was carried out using naive CD8+ T cells sorted from blood. Every receptor here comes from a woman in her thirties in good health.

About this clone: A read error may account for a junction end that differs from germline. This rearrangement joins TRBV9 to TRBJ2-5, with 11 bases fitting TRBD1. Germline loops: CDR1 SGDLS, CDR2 YYNGEE. This CDR3 spans 15 amino acids. The CDR3 sequence is CASSGRTGGKETLNF. The CDR3 DNA is TGTGCCAGCAGCGGAAGGACAGGGGGCAAAGAGACCCTAAACTTC. The entire variable domain, with the rest obtained from reference TRBV9 and TRBJ2-5, is as follows: DSGVTQTPKHLITATGQRVTLRCSPRSGDLSVYWYQQSLDQGLQFLIQYYNGEERAKGNILERFSAQQFPDLHSELNLSSLELGDSALYFCASSGRTGGKETLNFGPGTRLLVL.

This sequence joins TRBV2 and TRBJ2-7, with D perhaps being TRBD1 or TRBD2 (5 bases each). Germline V gene sequence: CDR1 SNHLY, CDR2 FYNNEI. Trimming took 6 bases from V and 3 from J, leaving 9 bases between them. The length of the CDR3 is 12 residues. In DNA, the CDR3 is TGTGCCAGCAGGGGGACGGACTACGAGCAGTACTTC. Its translation is CASRGTDYEQYF.

To note about this clone: Distinct nucleotide sequences in the sample also encode this CDR3. This chain links TRBV19 with TRBJ2-7, with 12 bases aligning to TRBD1. The CDR3 consists of 14 residues. V lost 6 bases, J lost 4 bases, and 4 bases stayed unmatched. Germline V CDR1 and CDR2: LNHDA, SQIVND (reference sequence). DNA for the CDR3: TGTGCCAGTAGCCCGGGACAGGGGGCTTACGAGCAGTACTTC. Its translation is CASSPGQGAYEQYF.

This chain joins TRBV5-4 and TRBJ2-1; TRBD2 matches 8 bases. V was clipped by 4 bases and J by 8 bases; unmatched bases: 11. CDR1 is SGHNT and CDR2 is YYREEE in the germline V gene (reference sequence). This CDR3 region has 15 residues. The CDR3 sequence: CASSGLASGYDEQFF. CDR3 bases: TGTGCCAGCAGCGGGCTGGCTAGCGGGTACGATGAGCAGTTCTTC. Supplemented by reference TRBV5-4 and TRBJ2-1, the full variable domain reads ETGVTQSPTHLIKTRGQQVTLRCSSQSGHNTVSWYQQALGQGPQFIFQYYREEENGRGNFPPRFSGLQFPNYSSELNVNALELDDSALYLCASSGLASGYDEQFFGPGTRLTVL.

The V call is TRBV18, the J call TRBJ2-3; no reliable D call. The V end was cut by 1 base, the J end by 3 bases, with 14 bases between. This CDR3 has 16 residues. Looked up from germline, CDR1 is KGHSH and CDR2 is LQKENI. For the CDR3, the DNA is TGTGCCAGCTCACCACGACGGAGTACGGGTACAGATACGCAGTATTTT. Translated, it gives CASSPRRSTGTDTQYF.

Concerning this clone itself: This CDR3 is also generated by other DNA sequences in the sample. The V call is TRBV5-1, the J call TRBJ2-7; 9 nucleotides match TRBD2. Germline V gene lookup returns CDR1 SGHRS and CDR2 YFSETQ. CDR3 length: 15 residues. V was pared by 0 bases and J by 2 bases, with 3 bases of the junction left unmatched. The chain's CDR3 is CASSLGASGTYEQYF. The CDR3 coding sequence is TGCGCCAGCAGCTTGGGGGCTAGCGGGACCTACGAGCAGTACTTC.

The V gene is TRBV6-5, the J gene TRBJ2-3; D ambiguous. Per germline, CDR1 MNHEY and CDR2 SVGAGI. Trimming took off 6 bases at V and 4 bases at J, with 17 bases between the two ends. The CDR3 spans 15 residues. The CDR3 here is CASSTTLTGADTQYF. CDR3 DNA: TGTGCCAGCAGCACGACCCTGACTGGGGCAGATACGCAGTATTTT.

The chain's CDR3 is CASSFEAGVSYEQYF. The CDR3 DNA is TGTGCCAGCAGCTTCGAAGCGGGAGTCTCCTACGAGCAGTACTTC. V usage is TRBV5-4 and J usage is TRBJ2-7, with 8 bases matching TRBD2. V was clipped by 2 bases and J by 0 bases; unmatched bases: 4. This CDR3 comprises 15 residues. Per germline, CDR1 SGHNT and CDR2 YYREEE (reference sequence).

This chain joins TRBV6-1 and TRBJ2-7; perhaps D is TRBD1 or TRBD2 (7 bases each). The CDR3 covers 12 residues. The V end was cut by 11 bases, the J end by 0 bases, with 11 bases between. Germline-derived CDR1 and CDR2 are MNHNS and SASEGT. The CDR3 loop is CAGGDSSYEQYF. CDR3 DNA: TGTGCCGGGGGGGACAGCTCCTACGAGCAGTACTTC.

The rearrangement links TRBV7-9 to TRBJ2-7; the D is unclear. The CDR3 consists of 15 residues. CDR1 SEHNR and CDR2 FQNEAQ come from the germline V gene (reference sequence). Deletions cut 6 bases from V and 3 bases from J, with 18 bases between. In nucleotides, the CDR3 is TGTGCCAGCAGACTCGAGCGCGACCCTTTCTACGAGCAGTACTTC. Protein sequence: CASRLERDPFYEQYF.

This chain connects TRBV28 to TRBJ1-4; D is unresolved. CDR1 and CDR2 from the germline V gene are MDHEN and SYDVKM. Trimming removed 5 bases from V and 8 bases from J, with 15 bases in between. This CDR3 region has 14 residues. This chain's CDR3 is CASSGLIGKEKLFF. The CDR3 DNA sequence: TGTGCCAGCAGTGGTCTTATCGGGAAGGAAAAACTGTTTTTT.

J is TRBJ2-1 and V is TRBV28, with unresolved D. V lost 6 bases, J lost 6 bases, and 12 bases lay in between. The germline gives CDR1 MDHEN, CDR2 SYDVKM. CDR3 size: 13 residues. CDR3 sequence (DNA): TGTGCCAGCAGGCGACCCACGGCCAATGAGCAGTTCTTC. Translating it yields CASRRPTANEQFF.

The chain uses TRBV5-1 and TRBJ2-7; D perhaps matches TRBD1 (6 bases). Trimming took 3 bases from V and 0 from J, leaving 10 bases between them. This CDR3 has 14 amino acids. Germline V CDR1 and CDR2: SGHRS, YFSETQ. CDR3: CASSYTGTSYEQYF. CDR3 DNA sequence: TGCGCCAGCAGCTATACAGGGACCTCCTACGAGCAGTACTTC. The full variable domain, rest sourced from reference TRBV5-1 and TRBJ2-7, is KAGVTQTPRYLIKTRGQQVTLSCSPISGHRSVSWYQQTPGQGLQFLFEYFSETQRNKGNFPGRFSGRQFSNSRSEMNVSTLELGDSALYLCASSYTGTSYEQYFGPGTRLTVT.

V gene TRBV11-1 combines with J gene TRBJ2-5; D gene ambiguous. The CDR3 totals 13 residues. Germline V CDR1 and CDR2: SGHAT, FQDESV (reference sequence). The V and J ends lost 3 bases and 1 base respectively, with 6 bases between them. The CDR3 reads CASSFKGQETQYF. CDR3 sequence (DNA): TGTGCCAGCAGCTTTAAAGGCCAAGAGACCCAGTACTTC.

The chain employs TRBV11-2 and TRBJ2-1, with D perhaps given as TRBD1 or TRBD2 (6 bases each). The V end was cut by 5 bases, the J end by 3 bases, with 14 bases between. Germline V gives CDR1 SGHAT, CDR2 FQNNGV. The CDR3 covers 15 residues. CDR3: CASSQGRESYNEQFF. The CDR3 DNA follows: TGTGCCAGCAGCCAGGGGCGGGAAAGCTACAATGAGCAGTTCTTC.

The chain employs TRBV5-6 and TRBJ2-1; 9 bases are a match to TRBD2. Losses at the gene ends were 6 bases for V and 2 bases for J; bases not matched to a gene: 6. This CDR3 has 15 residues. Germline-derived CDR1 and CDR2 are SGHDT and YYEEEE. CDR3 loop: CASIVSGGAYNEQFF. CDR3 coding DNA: TGTGCCAGCATCGTTAGCGGGGGAGCCTACAATGAGCAGTTCTTC.

This clone was counted a single time. The junction differs from germline at one of its ends, possibly a read error. This chain links TRBV29-1 with TRBJ1-4; D is uncertain. Germline V gene data show CDR1 as SQVTM and CDR2 as ANQGSEA. The CDR3 contains 18 residues. The CDR3, as DNA: TGCAGCGCTGAACCCCTCCGACCGGGAATGGAGGCTAATGAAAAACTGTTTTTT. This translates into CSAEPLRPGMEANEKLFF.

The chain links TRBV7-9 to TRBJ2-2; D is unresolved. Germline values: CDR1 SEHNR, CDR2 FQNEAQ (reference sequence). V lost 5 bases, J lost 5 bases, and 6 bases lay in between. The CDR3 runs to 12 residues. The CDR3 sequence: CASSNPTGELFF. For the CDR3, the DNA is TGTGCCAGCAGCAACCCAACCGGGGAGCTGTTTTTT.